The 12 T cell receptor beta chains listed next were all sequenced from one sample in a study of blood T cell repertoires in COVID-19. Libraries were prepared by immunoSEQ multiplex PCR; TCRdb keeps only in-frame clonotypes and omits some of them. The data show about 300,000 clones, 87% seen once. Material for sequencing was peripheral blood. The receptors were gathered from a man aged 18 to 29 with active or convalescent COVID-19.

The rearrangement uses TRBV10-3 and TRBJ2-3; 12 bases are shared with TRBD2. Losses at the gene ends were 3 bases for V and 4 bases for J; bases not matched to a gene: 2. Germline V lookup: CDR1 ENHRY, CDR2 SYGVKD. This CDR3 spans 15 amino acids. The CDR3 loop reads CAISEASGGADTQYF. The CDR3 nucleotides are TGTGCCATCAGTGAAGCTAGCGGGGGGGCAGATACGCAGTATTTT.

The chain joins TRBV5-1 to TRBJ1-2; TRBD1 is a possible D gene (5 bases). Germline V gives CDR1 SGHRS, CDR2 YFSETQ. Trimming removed 3 bases at V and 6 bases at J, with 15 bases between. This CDR3 is 14 amino acids long. The CDR3 nucleotides read TGCGCCAGCAGCTCGGGGGACGGCTTACATGGCTACACCTTC. It encodes CASSSGDGLHGYTF.

The V gene is TRBV6-2 or TRBV6-3, the J gene TRBJ2-4; tentative D call: TRBD2 (5 bases). Between the trimmed V and J ends, which lost 6 bases and 0 bases, there was a span of 12 bases. This CDR3 region has 15 residues. Looked up from germline, CDR1 is MNHEY and CDR2 is SVGEGT. The DNA for the CDR3 is TGTGCCAGCAGCCAACTAGAACTAGCCAAAAACATTCAGTACTTC. Translation: CASSQLELAKNIQYF.

The chain couples TRBV9 to TRBJ2-1, with 10 bases aligning to TRBD2. Looked up from germline, CDR1 is SGDLS and CDR2 is YYNGEE. V lost 0 bases and J lost 3; bases outside the gene matches: 3. The CDR3 is made up of 16 amino acids. The CDR3 DNA reads TGTGCCAGCAGCGTAGGAAGCGGGGGGGACTACAATGAGCAGTTCTTC. This sequence encodes CASSVGSGGDYNEQFF.

The chain is built from TRBV9 and TRBJ2-2; a possible D gene is TRBD1 (6 bases). The CDR3 totals 14 residues. V lost 0 bases and J 7 bases, leaving 10 bases between the germline ends. The germline gives CDR1 SGDLS, CDR2 YYNGEE. The CDR3 DNA reads as TGTGCCAGCAGCGTAGGGGGGCAGGTCGGGGAGCTGTTTTTT. Residues: CASSVGGQVGELFF. The whole variable domain, remainder taken from reference TRBV9 and TRBJ2-2, is DSGVTQTPKHLITATGQRVTLRCSPRSGDLSVYWYQQSLDQGLQFLIQYYNGEERAKGNILERFSAQQFPDLHSELNLSSLELGDSALYFCASSVGGQVGELFFGEGSRLTVL.

The rearrangement uses TRBV27 and TRBJ2-2; D gene ambiguous. The CDR3 extends over 13 amino acids. In germline, CDR1 is MNHEY, CDR2 SMNVEV (reference sequence). Trimming removed 7 bases at V and 3 bases at J, with 9 bases between. In nucleotides, the CDR3 is TGTGCCAGCACCGCGGTTGACACCGGGGAGCTGTTTTTT. This gives the protein CASTAVDTGELFF.

V and J are TRBV6-2 or TRBV6-3 and TRBJ1-4; tentative D call: TRBD1 (5 bases). V was trimmed by 0 bases and J by 0 bases, leaving 8 bases between them. This CDR3 comprises 16 residues. Germline lookup yields CDR1 MNHEY and CDR2 SVGEGT. The CDR3 region has the DNA TGTGCCAGCAGTTACTCGGGGCAGTCAACTAATGAAAAACTGTTTTTT. Amino acid sequence: CASSYSGQSTNEKLFF.

The chain joins TRBV5-1 to TRBJ1-1; TRBD1 aligns across 10 bases. V was clipped by 5 bases and J by 7 bases; unmatched bases: 8. The CDR3 is 14 amino acids. Germline CDR1 SGHRS, CDR2 YFSETQ. The chain's CDR3 is CASSWTGTGVEAFF. CDR3 nucleotide sequence: TGCGCCAGCAGTTGGACCGGGACAGGGGTTGAAGCTTTCTTT. The entire variable domain, with the rest obtained from reference TRBV5-1 and TRBJ1-1, is as follows: KAGVTQTPRYLIKTRGQQVTLSCSPISGHRSVSWYQQTPGQGLQFLFEYFSETQRNKGNFPGRFSGRQFSNSRSEMNVSTLELGDSALYLCASSWTGTGVEAFFGQGTRLTVV.

CDR3 sequence: CATSDPTGEGTDTQYF. CDR3 in DNA: TGTGCCACCAGTGACCCGACAGGGGAAGGCACAGATACGCAGTATTTT. V and J are TRBV24-1 and TRBJ2-3; TRBD1 matches 8 bases. J lost 1 base, V lost 4 bases, and 6 bases had no gene match. The length of the CDR3 is 16 residues. Per the germline V gene, CDR1 is KGHDR and CDR2 is SFDVKD.

This chain joins TRBV7-8 and TRBJ2-7, with a possible D match to TRBD2 (6 bases). The V end lost 5 bases, the J end lost 6 bases, and 17 bases lay between the germline ends. Germline loops: CDR1 SGHVS, CDR2 FQNEAQ. CDR3 length: 14 residues. The CDR3 DNA sequence: TGTGCCAGCAGCGCCTCCGGGACTCCCTTCGAGCAGTACTTC. The encoded protein is CASSASGTPFEQYF.

For the CDR3, the DNA is TGTGCCAGCAGTGGGGGACAGGGATTGGGGAACACTGAAGCTTTCTTT. Amino acids: CASSGGQGLGNTEAFF. The chain links TRBV6-1 to TRBJ1-1; 9 bases agree with TRBD1. CDR3 length: 16 amino acids. The germline CDR1 and CDR2 sequences are MNHNS and SASEGT. With 4 bases clipped from V and 1 base from J, the junction kept 7 bases outside the gene matches.

The genes are TRBV27 and TRBJ1-1, with D perhaps matching TRBD1 (5 bases). This CDR3 contains 17 residues. Per germline, CDR1 MNHEY and CDR2 SMNVEV (reference sequence). The V gene lost 4 bases and the J gene lost 1 base, with 19 bases spanning the gap. Written as DNA, the CDR3 is TGTGCCAGCAGTTCACCCACGCGGGGGGGTAGGAACACTGAAGCTTTCTTT. Encoded protein: CASSSPTRGGRNTEAFF.